The 22 T cell receptor beta chains below were found in one sample sequenced in a study of breast tumors, draining lymph nodes, adjacent tissues (dated by TCRdb to 2016 to 2018). The lymph node samples were taken from the axillary draining lymph nodes of breast cancer patients. Library generation was performed with multiplex PCR. TCRdb records Illumina HiSeq 2000 as the sequencer. TCRdb reworked the public reads: Q25 trimming with fastp, MiXCR clone assembly, productive beta chains retained. Rows are combined by CDR3 protein, so each entry shows the most common genes and DNA. Counted in this sample were 150,000 to 200,000 distinct CDR3 sequences; approximately 33% of them appeared once. Around 4% of the sample belongs to the ten largest clones. The sequenced material came from axillary lymph node tissue. The receptors come from a female donor with breast cancer. Some clones in this sample may be carry-over from other donors' samples.

This clonotype was recorded many times. The chain uses TRBV15 and TRBJ2-3; 8 nucleotides line up with TRBD2. The CDR3 is 14 amino acids. From germline, CDR1 is LNHNV and CDR2 YYDKDF (reference sequence). V was pared by 4 bases and J by 4 bases, with 4 bases of the junction left unmatched. The DNA of the CDR3 is TGTGCCACCAGCAAAGGCGGGGGGCCAGATACGCAGTATTTT. It encodes CATSKGGGPDTQYF.

The table lists this clonotype with many counts. This chain joins TRBV11-2 and TRBJ1-5, with D perhaps matching TRBD1 (5 bases). Looked up from germline, CDR1 is SGHAT and CDR2 is FQNNGV. The CDR3 sequence is 14 residues long. Between the trimmed V and J ends, which lost 1 base and 7 bases, there was a span of 11 bases. The CDR3 DNA reads TGTGCCAGCAGCTTAGGAGGGACGGGGCAGCCCCAGCATTTT. As protein: CASSLGGTGQPQHF.

This clonotype was counted ten times or more. The chain has TRBV11-2 and TRBJ2-3; unclear D gene. Deletions cut 5 bases from V and 0 bases from J, with 3 bases between. The length of the CDR3 is 12 residues. CDR1 and CDR2 (germline): SGHAT, FQNNGV. CDR3 DNA sequence: TGTGCCAGCAGCGCTAGCACAGATACGCAGTATTTT. Its translation is CASSASTDTQYF.

This clonotype was observed many times. This chain joins TRBV7-8 and TRBJ2-3; maybe TRBD2 (5 bases). The CDR3 has 14 amino acids. Trimming took 5 bases from V and 3 from J, leaving 12 bases between them. Per the germline V gene, CDR1 is SGHVS and CDR2 is FQNEAQ. The CDR3 sequence: CASSQRERTDTQYF. As DNA, the CDR3 is TGTGCCAGCAGCCAACGGGAACGGACAGATACGCAGTATTTT. Full variable domain (rest looked up from reference TRBV7-8 and TRBJ2-3): GAGVSQSPRYKVAKRGQDVALRCDPISGHVSLFWYQQALGQGPEFLTYFQNEAQLDKSGLPSDRFFAERPEGSVSTLKIQRTQQEDSAVYLCASSQRERTDTQYFGPGTRLTVL.

Notes on this clonotype: An end of the junction does not agree with germline; a read error may underlie this. The V call is TRBV7-9, the J call TRBJ2-5; D uncertain. Germline assignment: CDR1 SEHNR and CDR2 FQNEAQ (reference sequence). The CDR3 is 15 amino acids. DNA for the CDR3: TGTACCAGCAGCTTGCTACCCGGGCCCCAAGAGACTCAGTACTTC. Protein product: CTSSLLPGPQETQYF.

This clonotype was seen repeatedly, ten times or more. V is TRBV15 and J is TRBJ2-2; TRBD1 matches at 7 bases. Germline V gives CDR1 LNHNV, CDR2 YYDKDF (reference sequence). The trim removed 7 bases at V and 1 base at J, leaving 6 bases unmatched. The CDR3 is 15 amino acids. Here the CDR3 reads CATKPRGLNTGELFF. In DNA, the CDR3 is TGTGCCACCAAACCTAGGGGGCTGAACACCGGGGAGCTGTTTTTT.

The sample holds a few counts of this clonotype. The rearrangement uses TRBV27 and TRBJ2-6; either TRBD1 or TRBD2 may supply D (5 bases each). V shed 6 bases and J shed 4 bases, with 19 bases lying between them. CDR1 is MNHEY, CDR2 SMNVEV, per germline (reference sequence). This CDR3 is built from 17 residues. CDR3 nucleotides: TGTGCCAGCAGCCCCGGGCGAGGGGTTAAGGGGGCCAACGTCCTGACTTTC. Its protein product is CASSPGRGVKGANVLTF.

This clonotype has at least ten counts. The rearrangement joins TRBV19 to TRBJ1-5, with a weak D call TRBD1 (5 bases). CDR3 length: 15 residues. Germline loops: CDR1 LNHDA, CDR2 SQIVND (reference sequence). Trimming removed 3 bases at V and 4 bases at J, with 13 bases between. CDR3 nucleotides: TGTGCCAGTAGTATCGTGACGGGGCAAAATCAGCCCCAGCATTTT. Protein: CASSIVTGQNQPQHF.

There are many counts of this clonotype. The genes are TRBV20-1 and TRBJ2-5; D is tentatively TRBD1 or TRBD2 (5 bases each). Germline CDR1 is DFQATT and CDR2 is SNEGSKA (reference sequence). This CDR3 has 14 residues. The ends were cut back, 2 bases at V and 2 bases at J, with 12 bases in the middle. The CDR3 loop is CSARNRGSQETQYF. CDR3 DNA sequence: TGCAGTGCTAGAAACCGGGGCTCACAAGAGACCCAGTACTTC.

Comments on this clonotype: No conserved phenylalanine or tryptophan is present at the end of the CDR3, so a read error is the likely explanation. This rearrangement joins TRBV28 to TRBJ2-7; D not resolved. Trimming cost V 5 bases and J 2 bases, with 4 bases left between them. Germline V lookup: CDR1 MDHEN, CDR2 SYDVKM. The CDR3 totals 11 residues. The CDR3 sequence is CASSLTYEQYL. DNA of the CDR3: TGTGCCAGCAGTCTCACCTACGAGCAGTACCTC.

This clonotype was counted ten times or more. The V call is TRBV12-3 or TRBV12-4, the J call TRBJ1-2; D may be TRBD1 (5 bases). CDR3 size: 14 residues. Trimming pared 2 bases from V and 6 bases from J, leaving 13 bases between. CDR3: CASSLSRGKDGYTF. The CDR3 DNA reads as TGTGCCAGCAGTTTAAGTCGGGGGAAGGATGGCTACACCTTC.

This clonotype was picked up a small number of times. A read error may be the cause here, since a much bigger clone is one base away. The chain is built from TRBV7-2 and TRBJ2-7; 9 bases match TRBD1. The CDR3 has 19 amino acids. In germline, CDR1 is SGHTA, CDR2 FQGNSA. V shed 2 bases and J 2 bases; nucleotides not matched to a gene: 16. This CDR3 is CASSLMVLGWGQGPYEQYF. CDR3 DNA: TGTGCCAGCAGCTTAATGGTGTTGGGTTGGGGACAGGGCCCCTACGAGCAGTACTTC.

As to this clonotype: Since no conserved phenylalanine or tryptophan closes the CDR3, a read error is the likely cause. V and J are TRBV5-1 and TRBJ2-2, with a weak D call TRBD1 (6 bases). The CDR3 contains 14 residues. Germline CDR1 reads SGHRS; CDR2 reads YFSETQ. The V and J ends lost 3 bases and 5 bases respectively, with 11 bases between them. This CDR3 is CASSSRGLTGELFL. CDR3 coding DNA: TGCGCCAGCAGCTCCAGGGGCTTGACCGGGGAGCTGTTTCTT.

The chain recombines TRBV5-8 with TRBJ2-7; D is uncertain. This CDR3 has 17 amino acids. The germline V gene encodes CDR1 SGHTS and CDR2 YDEGEE. Deletions cut 0 bases from V and 1 base from J, with 17 bases between. CDR3 in DNA: TGTGCCAGCAGCTTGGATGGACCAAGCGTAAATTCCTACGAGCAGTACTTC. Protein: CASSLDGPSVNSYEQYF.

To note about this clonotype: A much more abundant neighbour one base away suggests this may be a read error. The gene calls are TRBV7-9 and TRBJ2-3; 9 bases fit TRBD2. CDR3 size: 17 residues. Germline V CDR1 and CDR2: SEHNR, FQNEAQ (reference sequence). The CDR3 here is CASSSIFPGLAPDPQYF. In DNA, the CDR3 is TGTGCCAGCAGCTCAATTTTTCCGGGACTAGCACCAGATCCGCAGTATTTT.

The sample holds many counts of this clonotype. This sequence joins TRBV11-1 and TRBJ2-1; weak D call: TRBD2 (6 bases). Germline V gene data show CDR1 as SGHAT and CDR2 as FQDESV (reference sequence). The length of the CDR3 is 16 residues. V was clipped by 1 base and J by 0 bases, with 10 bases between them. CDR3 in DNA: TGTGCCAGCAGCTTAGGGGCGGGGATCTCCTACAATGAGCAGTTCTTC. Amino acid sequence: CASSLGAGISYNEQFF.

The CDR3 nucleotides are TGCGCCAGCAGCTTCATTCTAGCGGATTCCTACGAGCAGTACTTC. It translates to CASSFILADSYEQYF. The chain joins TRBV5-1 to TRBJ2-7; 7 bases match TRBD2. Per germline, CDR1 SGHRS and CDR2 YFSETQ. There are 15 residues in the CDR3. The V and J ends lost 2 bases and 1 base, in that order; junction bases with no gene match: 6.

The sample holds many counts of this clonotype. The chain uses TRBV20-1 and TRBJ1-3, with D possibly matching TRBD1 (6 bases). The CDR3 is 12 amino acids. The V end was cut by 6 bases, the J end by 4 bases, with 10 bases between. The germline gives CDR1 DFQATT, CDR2 SNEGSKA (reference sequence). The CDR3 bases are TGCAGTGCCGCAGGGGACGGAAACACCATATATTTT. It encodes CSAAGDGNTIYF.

The rearrangement joins TRBV19 to TRBJ1-2; D is uncertain. V was pared by 7 bases and J by 1 base, with 16 bases between. This CDR3 comprises 15 residues. Germline V gene lookup returns CDR1 LNHDA and CDR2 SQIVND (reference sequence). The CDR3 nucleotides read TGTGCCAGTACTATCCAACATGGGCATAACTATGGCTACACCTTC. Translating gives CASTIQHGHNYGYTF.

On this clonotype: A read error is possible here, since a much larger clone lies one base away. The chain links TRBV14 to TRBJ1-2; D is ambiguous. Looked up from germline, CDR1 is SGHDN and CDR2 is FVKESK. The CDR3 has 13 residues. V gave up 0 bases and J gave up 3 bases, with 5 bases separating them. CDR3 amino acids: CASSQDPYYGYTF. As DNA, the CDR3 is TGTGCCAGCAGCCAAGACCCCTACTATGGCTACACCTTC.

A remark on this clonotype: A much more abundant neighbour one base away suggests this may be a read error. The J gene is TRBJ1-2, the V gene TRBV27, with D hard to call. Germline V gene data show CDR1 as MNHEY and CDR2 as SMNVEV (reference sequence). This CDR3 has 15 amino acids. The ends were cut back, 5 bases at V and 6 bases at J, with 19 bases in the middle. The CDR3 protein is CASSPGPPLRDGYTF. In DNA, the CDR3 is TGTGCCAGCAGTCCCGGTCCTCCGCTCCGTGATGGCTACACCTTC.

This clonotype has at least ten counts. This rearrangement joins TRBV3-1 to TRBJ2-2; D possibly corresponds to TRBD1 (5 bases). The CDR3 spans 15 residues. V was shortened by 5 bases and J by 6 bases, with 16 bases between the two germline ends. Germline V gene data show CDR1 as LGHDT and CDR2 as YNNKEL (reference sequence). CDR3 nucleotides: TGTGCCAGCAGCAGACAAGGGGTGTGGGCCGGGGAGCTGTTTTTT. Its protein product is CASSRQGVWAGELFF.